The next 29 T cell receptor beta chains were all read from a single sample in a study of CD8 T cells in Susac syndrome. The authors reverse transcribed roughly 0.5 to 1 ug RNA with random hexamers. One entry per CDR3 protein, called by TCRdb with MiXCR from the immunoSEQ multiplex PCR reads. The sample has approximately 200,000 distinct CDR3 sequences, approximately 95% seen once; the top ten hold just over 0.08%. The specimen was CD4+ T cells from PBMCs. The receptors come from a human donor with multiple sclerosis.

The rearrangement links TRBV29-1 to TRBJ2-5; TRBD1 matches at 10 bases. The CDR3 runs 14 residues. The germline gives CDR1 SQVTM, CDR2 ANQGSEA. V shed 6 bases and J 5 bases; nucleotides not matched to a gene: 9. The CDR3 protein is CSVRGTGVLETQYF. The CDR3 DNA is TGCAGCGTGAGAGGGACAGGGGTTTTGGAGACCCAGTACTTC.

The rearrangement joins TRBV19 to TRBJ1-2; 9 nucleotides match TRBD1. The CDR3 is 14 amino acids. The V and J ends lost 3 bases and 3 bases, in that order; junction bases with no gene match: 2. From germline, CDR1 is LNHDA and CDR2 SQIVND (reference sequence). CDR3 sequence (DNA): TGTGCCAGTAGTATTGGGACAGGGTACTATGGCTACACCTTC. Its translation: CASSIGTGYYGYTF.

The chain links TRBV11-3 to TRBJ1-1; D is unresolved. The CDR3 contains 13 residues. Germline CDR1 and CDR2: SGHNT and YENEEA. V dropped 5 bases and J dropped 1 base, with 8 bases sitting between them. The CDR3, as DNA: TGTGCCAGCAGCCGGCCCCCGAACACTGAAGCTTTCTTT. Amino acids: CASSRPPNTEAFF.

The V gene is TRBV5-1, the J gene TRBJ1-4; possible D gene TRBD1, 6 bases. CDR1 is SGHRS, CDR2 YFSETQ, per germline. The CDR3 is 14 amino acids. V shed 0 bases and J shed 7 bases, with 10 bases lying between them. CDR3 in DNA: TGCGCCAGCAGCTTGGAGCAGGGGATTGAAAAACTGTTTTTT. It yields the protein CASSLEQGIEKLFF.

V and J are TRBV5-1 and TRBJ2-1; the match to TRBD2 covers 15 bases. Germline assignment: CDR1 SGHRS and CDR2 YFSETQ. The CDR3 extends over 15 amino acids. With 4 bases clipped from V and 9 bases from J, the junction kept 5 bases outside the gene matches. The chain's CDR3 is CASSGTSGGPIEQFF. The CDR3, as DNA: TGCGCCAGCAGCGGGACTAGCGGGGGGCCTATTGAGCAGTTCTTC.

This clonotype was seen once. This CDR3 reads CASSLGLAGGFYEQYF. The CDR3 DNA reads TGTGCCAGCAGCTTGGGCCTAGCGGGGGGATTCTACGAGCAGTACTTC. The chain combines TRBV5-4 with TRBJ2-7; 11 bases match TRBD2. Trimming removed 0 bases from V and 3 bases from J; junction bases left unmatched: 5. Germline V lookup: CDR1 SGHNT, CDR2 YYREEE (reference sequence). This CDR3 is built from 16 residues.

The V and J genes are TRBV2 and TRBJ2-7; D is unresolved. V was clipped by 3 bases and J by 6 bases, with 9 bases between them. CDR1 is SNHLY, CDR2 FYNNEI, per germline. The CDR3 covers 12 residues. This CDR3 is CASSDLGFEQYF. The CDR3 DNA is TGTGCCAGCAGTGATCTGGGTTTCGAGCAGTACTTC.

The gene calls are TRBV6-5 and TRBJ1-1; D unclear. Trimming cost V 2 bases and J 1 base, with 8 bases left between them. The CDR3 extends over 14 amino acids. Germline V CDR1 and CDR2: MNHEY, SVGAGI. The CDR3 is CASSYRTPNTEAFF. CDR3 nucleotides: TGTGCCAGCAGTTACAGGACTCCGAACACTGAAGCTTTCTTT.

CDR3 in amino acids: CSVNGGARETQYF. The CDR3 nucleotides are TGCAGCGTTAACGGAGGGGCACGGGAGACCCAGTACTTC. V is TRBV29-1 and J is TRBJ2-5, with D possibly matching TRBD2 (6 bases). V lost 5 bases and J lost 5, with 15 bases in between. The CDR3 consists of 13 residues. Germline V gene lookup returns CDR1 SQVTM and CDR2 ANQGSEA.

V is TRBV9 and J is TRBJ1-1; weak D call: TRBD1 (6 bases). The CDR3 consists of 15 residues. Germline-derived CDR1 and CDR2 are SGDLS and YYNGEE. Trimming left V 3 bases short and J 1 base short, with 13 bases between. CDR3 nucleotides: TGTGCCAGCAGCGGACTACAGGGTACGAACACTGAAGCTTTCTTT. Its protein product is CASSGLQGTNTEAFF.

J is TRBJ1-2 and V is TRBV30; no reliable D call. Germline CDR1 and CDR2: GTSNPN and SVGIG (reference sequence). This CDR3 has 12 amino acids. V lost 1 base and J lost 4, with 7 bases in between. CDR3 amino acids: CAWSGRTYGYTF. CDR3 in DNA: TGTGCCTGGAGTGGTCGCACCTATGGCTACACCTTC.

This chain uses TRBV7-8 with TRBJ1-1; no definite D call. The CDR3 spans 13 residues. CDR1 and CDR2 (germline): SGHVS, FQNEAQ. Deletions cut 5 bases from V and 6 bases from J, with 13 bases between. CDR3 nucleotides: TGTGCCAGCAGCCACGCGAGGGTCGCTGAAGCTTTCTTT. This encodes CASSHARVAEAFF. Filled out from reference TRBV7-8 and TRBJ1-1, the complete variable domain reads GAGVSQSPRYKVAKRGQDVALRCDPISGHVSLFWYQQALGQGPEFLTYFQNEAQLDKSGLPSDRFFAERPEGSVSTLKIQRTQQEDSAVYLCASSHARVAEAFFGQGTRLTVV.

This clonotype was picked up one time. This chain joins TRBV30 and TRBJ2-5, with D unclear. CDR1 and CDR2 from the germline V gene are GTSNPN and SVGIG (reference sequence). V lost 1 base, J lost 4 bases, and 13 bases lay in between. The CDR3 consists of 14 residues. The CDR3 coding sequence is TGTGCCTGGAGTGCCGCCCCTGTGGGAGAGACCCAGTACTTC. It encodes CAWSAAPVGETQYF.

J is TRBJ2-5 and V is TRBV20-1; TRBD2 aligns across 9 bases. The CDR3 runs 12 residues. CDR1 DFQATT and CDR2 SNEGSKA come from the germline V gene (reference sequence). The CDR3 is CSLSGGKETQYF. DNA for the CDR3: TGCAGCCTTAGCGGGGGCAAAGAGACCCAGTACTTC.

This chain uses TRBV7-2 with TRBJ2-1; TRBD2 matches 10 bases. The CDR3 is 16 amino acids. The ends lost 5 bases at V and 3 bases at J; junction bases unmatched: 7. The germline V gene has CDR1 SGHTA and CDR2 FQGNSA. The CDR3 protein is CASSLRLAGYYNEQFF. CDR3 coding DNA: TGTGCCAGCAGCCTTCGACTAGCGGGTTACTACAATGAGCAGTTCTTC.

The chain uses TRBV5-1 and TRBJ2-7; D is undetermined. CDR1 SGHRS and CDR2 YFSETQ come from the germline V gene. Trimming cost V 1 base and J 2 bases, with 10 bases left between them. This CDR3 comprises 14 residues. The CDR3 DNA is TGCGCCAGCAGCTTGACAGAACCCACCTACGAGCAGTACTTC. It is translated as CASSLTEPTYEQYF.

This rearrangement joins TRBV20-1 to TRBJ2-7, with 8 bases matching TRBD2. Germline lookup yields CDR1 DFQATT and CDR2 SNEGSKA (reference sequence). V shed 1 base, J shed 4 bases, and the junction held 9 bases outside the gene matches. The CDR3 is 15 residues long. The CDR3 DNA follows: TGCAGTGCTAGAGCTAGCGGGTTGCCCCCGTACGAGCAGTACGTC. It is translated as CSARASGLPPYEQYV.

The chain combines TRBV3-1 with TRBJ1-1; D perhaps matches TRBD1 (6 bases). The V gene lost 10 bases and the J gene lost 1 base, with 16 bases spanning the gap. Germline V CDR1 and CDR2: LGHDT, YNNKEL (reference sequence). This CDR3 is 14 amino acids long. The CDR3 DNA reads TGTGCCACCAAAAGGGACAACGGGAACACTGAAGCTTTCTTT. The encoded protein is CATKRDNGNTEAFF.

J is TRBJ2-5 and V is TRBV3-1, with TRBD2 matching over 7 bases. The germline V gene has CDR1 LGHDT and CDR2 YNNKEL (reference sequence). The CDR3 consists of 15 residues. Unmatched junction bases numbered 10, after V lost 4 bases and J lost 5 bases. CDR3 DNA sequence: TGTGCCAGCAGCCGTGGGGGGGGAAAGAGGGAGACCCAGTACTTC. Protein: CASSRGGGKRETQYF.

The J gene is TRBJ2-2, the V gene TRBV29-1, with D perhaps TRBD2 (5 bases). The germline V and J ends were trimmed by 7 bases and 7 bases, with 16 bases remaining between them. CDR1 is SQVTM, CDR2 ANQGSEA, per germline. There are 13 residues in the CDR3. The CDR3 sequence is CSALPGRGGELFF. CDR3 DNA: TGCAGCGCACTCCCCGGACGGGGCGGGGAGCTGTTTTTT.

The genes are TRBV6-5 and TRBJ2-1; D may be TRBD2 (5 bases). V was clipped by 5 bases and J by 7 bases, with 15 bases between them. This CDR3 region has 14 residues. The germline gives CDR1 MNHEY, CDR2 SVGAGI. The CDR3: CASSPPGMNNEQFF. CDR3 DNA: TGTGCCAGCAGTCCCCCGGGGATGAATAATGAGCAGTTCTTC.

The J gene is TRBJ2-3, the V gene TRBV6-1; 8 bases fit TRBD2. Germline CDR1 and CDR2: MNHNS and SASEGT. Losses at the gene ends were 4 bases for V and 10 bases for J; bases not matched to a gene: 7. This CDR3 contains 13 residues. The CDR3 sequence is CASSGDRGGAQYF. The CDR3 DNA reads as TGTGCCAGCAGTGGAGACCGGGGGGGAGCGCAGTATTTT.

This chain uses TRBV18 with TRBJ2-5, with 8 positions matching TRBD1. This CDR3 has 16 residues. V dropped 3 bases and J dropped 4; count of bases not matched to a gene: 10. Germline loops: CDR1 KGHSH, CDR2 LQKENI. The CDR3 DNA reads TGTGCCAGCTCACCCGCGGACAGGGCCCGTCGAGAGACCCAGTACTTC. As protein: CASSPADRARRETQYF.

The chain links TRBV3-1 to TRBJ2-1, with 7 bases fitting TRBD2. Germline CDR1 is LGHDT and CDR2 is YNNKEL (reference sequence). Trimming removed 4 bases from V and 4 bases from J; junction bases left unmatched: 4. The CDR3 runs 14 residues. This CDR3 is CASSRASGYNEQFF. In nucleotides, the CDR3 is TGTGCCAGCAGCCGGGCTAGCGGATACAATGAGCAGTTCTTC.

The CDR3, as DNA: TGTGCCAGCAGCGTAGAGGGCGGGGGGCGGTTCTTC. It translates to CASSVEGGGRFF. V gene TRBV9 combines with J gene TRBJ2-1; 8 bases line up with TRBD2. CDR3 size: 12 residues. CDR1 is SGDLS and CDR2 is YYNGEE in the germline V gene. V lost 0 bases, J lost 15 bases, and 5 bases stayed unmatched.

The CDR3 loop is CSARDGVGTDTQYF. CDR3 nucleotides: TGCAGTGCTAGAGACGGGGTCGGGACAGATACGCAGTATTTT. This chain links TRBV20-1 with TRBJ2-3, with D tentatively TRBD2 (5 bases). Trimming removed 0 bases at V and 3 bases at J, with 10 bases between. CDR1 and CDR2 from the germline V gene are DFQATT and SNEGSKA (reference sequence). The CDR3 is made up of 14 amino acids.

The chain links TRBV7-9 to TRBJ2-5, with TRBD1 identical over 9 bases. The CDR3 consists of 16 residues. V lost 3 bases, J lost 4 bases, and 9 bases stayed unmatched. Germline V gene lookup returns CDR1 SEHNR and CDR2 FQNEAQ (reference sequence). The CDR3: CASSFPGTGIGETQYF. The CDR3 DNA reads TGTGCCAGCAGCTTCCCCGGGACAGGGATTGGAGAGACCCAGTACTTC.

This chain uses TRBV7-2 with TRBJ1-1; TRBD1 aligns across 7 bases. Looked up from germline, CDR1 is SGHTA and CDR2 is FQGNSA. This CDR3 is built from 14 residues. The junction had 5 bases not matched to a gene; V was cut back by 3 bases and J by 4 bases. For the CDR3, the DNA is TGTGCCAGCAGCTTGGCTGGGACAGCCACTGAAGCTTTCTTT. Amino acid sequence: CASSLAGTATEAFF.

The J gene is TRBJ2-3, the V gene TRBV9, with 8 bases that match TRBD2. The CDR3 covers 16 residues. V lost 0 bases, J lost 4 bases, and 7 bases stayed unmatched. CDR1 and CDR2 (germline): SGDLS, YYNGEE. CDR3 loop: CASSVEVGGAPDTQYF. The CDR3 nucleotides read TGTGCCAGCAGCGTAGAGGTCGGGGGGGCACCAGATACGCAGTATTTT. Full variable domain (remainder filled in from reference TRBV9 and TRBJ2-3): DSGVTQTPKHLITATGQRVTLRCSPRSGDLSVYWYQQSLDQGLQFLIQYYNGEERAKGNILERFSAQQFPDLHSELNLSSLELGDSALYFCASSVEVGGAPDTQYFGPGTRLTVL.